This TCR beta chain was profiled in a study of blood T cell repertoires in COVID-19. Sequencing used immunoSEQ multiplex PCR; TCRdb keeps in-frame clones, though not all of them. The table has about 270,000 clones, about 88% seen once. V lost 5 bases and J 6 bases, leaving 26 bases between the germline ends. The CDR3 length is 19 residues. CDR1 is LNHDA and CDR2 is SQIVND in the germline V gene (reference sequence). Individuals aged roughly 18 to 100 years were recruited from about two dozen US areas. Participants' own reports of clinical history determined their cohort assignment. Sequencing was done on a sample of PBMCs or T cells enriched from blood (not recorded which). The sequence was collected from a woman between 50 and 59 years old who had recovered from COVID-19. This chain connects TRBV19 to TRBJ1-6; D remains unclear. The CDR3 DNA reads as TGTGCCAGTAGTCTTCAGAGCGTGGCCTCCTCTAGGAGTAATTCACCCCTCCACTTT. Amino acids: CASSLQSVASSRSNSPLHF.